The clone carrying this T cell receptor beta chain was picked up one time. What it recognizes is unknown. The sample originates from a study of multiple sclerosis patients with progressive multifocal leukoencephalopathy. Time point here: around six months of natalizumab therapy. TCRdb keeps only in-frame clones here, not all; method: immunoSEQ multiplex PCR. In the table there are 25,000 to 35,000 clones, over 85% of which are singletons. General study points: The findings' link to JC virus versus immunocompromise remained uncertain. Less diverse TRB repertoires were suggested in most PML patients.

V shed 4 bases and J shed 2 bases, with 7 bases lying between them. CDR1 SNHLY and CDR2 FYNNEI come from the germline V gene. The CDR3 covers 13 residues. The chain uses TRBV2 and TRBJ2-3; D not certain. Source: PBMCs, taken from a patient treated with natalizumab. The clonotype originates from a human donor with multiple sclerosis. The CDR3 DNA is TGTGCCAGCAGTGTTGGACCCACAGATACGCAGTATTTT. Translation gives CASSVGPTDTQYF. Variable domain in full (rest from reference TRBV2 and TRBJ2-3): EPEVTQTPSHQVTQMGQEVILRCVPISNHLYFYWYRQILGQKVEFLVSFYNNEISEKSEIFDDQFSVERPDGSNFTLKIRSTKLEDSAMYFCASSVGPTDTQYFGPGTRLTVL.